The 24 T cell receptor beta chains presented below share a single source sample, sequenced in a study of PD-1 blockade in classical Hodgkin lymphoma. In every patient, relapse followed autologous stem cell transplantation, while exposure to brentuximab vedotin differed. Libraries were prepared by immunoSEQ multiplex PCR; TCRdb keeps only in-frame clonotypes and omits some of them. The top ten hold 16% of the sample, which has more than 90,000 clones, roughly four fifths seen once. The input for sequencing was peripheral blood mononuclear cells (PBMCs), taken before the second cycle of nivolumab. These receptors were obtained from a human donor with classical Hodgkin lymphoma.

This clone was observed a few times. The rearrangement joins TRBV7-8 to TRBJ2-7; 7 bases map to TRBD2. CDR1 and CDR2 from the germline V gene are SGHVS and FQNEAQ. Germline trimming cut 1 base from V and 4 bases from J; bases unmatched to any gene: 7. The CDR3 contains 15 residues. CDR3 bases: TGTGCCAGCAGCTTAGGCGGGACTACTACTTACGAGCAGTACTTC. Its translation is CASSLGGTTTYEQYF.

This clone was detected a few times. The chain recombines TRBV5-1 with TRBJ2-2, with TRBD1 identical over 8 bases. Germline loops: CDR1 SGHRS, CDR2 YFSETQ. This CDR3 is built from 17 residues. J gave up 6 bases and V 4 bases, and 14 bases lay outside the gene matches. CDR3 sequence (DNA): TGCGCCAGCAGCGGCTACTTCCAGGGGGCGATGTCCGGGGAGCTGTTTTTT. Translating gives CASSGYFQGAMSGELFF.

The CDR3 region has the DNA TGTGCCAGCTCTGCACGCGGAGCCTACGAGCAGTACTTC. Amino acids: CASSARGAYEQYF. The chain links TRBV19 to TRBJ2-7; the D is unclear. CDR3 length equals 13 residues. Germline V lookup: CDR1 LNHDA, CDR2 SQIVND (reference sequence). Trimming took 9 bases from V and 2 from J, leaving 14 bases between them.

V gene TRBV28 combines with J gene TRBJ2-5, with D hard to call. Trimming left V 0 bases short and J 0 bases short, with 8 bases between. Germline values: CDR1 MDHEN, CDR2 SYDVKM. CDR3 size: 15 residues. The CDR3 reads CASSLWPRYQETQYF. In nucleotides, the CDR3 is TGTGCCAGCAGTTTATGGCCCCGGTACCAAGAGACCCAGTACTTC.

The chain is built from TRBV27 and TRBJ2-1, with D possibly called TRBD1 or TRBD2 (5 bases each). Germline values: CDR1 MNHEY, CDR2 SMNVEV (reference sequence). V lost 3 bases to trimming and J lost 0 bases, with 6 bases between them. CDR3 length: 14 residues. The CDR3 coding sequence is TGTGCCAGCAGTTTGGGGACCTCCTACAATGAGCAGTTCTTC. Its protein product is CASSLGTSYNEQFF.

The rearrangement links TRBV11-1 to TRBJ2-3; 8 bases match TRBD1. The CDR3 length is 14 residues. With V trimmed by 5 bases and J by 2 bases, 3 bases remained unmatched. Per germline, CDR1 SGHAT and CDR2 FQDESV (reference sequence). The CDR3 sequence: CASSQGAITDTQYF. As DNA, the CDR3 is TGTGCCAGCAGCCAGGGGGCTATCACAGATACGCAGTATTTT. The full variable domain, in which reference TRBV11-1 and TRBJ2-3 provide the parts outside the CDR3, is EAEVAQSPRYKITEKSQAVAFWCDPISGHATLYWYRQILGQGPELLVQFQDESVVDDSQLPKDRFSAERLKGVDSTLKIQPAELGDSAMYLCASSQGAITDTQYFGPGTRLTVL.

The sample holds a few counts of this clone. The genes are TRBV7-2 and TRBJ2-2; 9 bases fit TRBD2. The CDR3 is made up of 15 amino acids. Germline V gene lookup returns CDR1 SGHTA and CDR2 FQGNSA. J was trimmed by 5 bases and V by 7 bases; bases with no gene match: 8. CDR3 bases: TGTGCCAGCACTTTTTCTAGCGGGGTAACCGGGGAGCTGTTTTTT. Its translation is CASTFSSGVTGELFF.

This chain links TRBV7-9 with TRBJ2-5; unclear D gene. Germline assignment: CDR1 SEHNR and CDR2 FQNEAQ (reference sequence). V lost 2 bases, J lost 3 bases, and 10 bases lay in between. This CDR3 contains 14 residues. The CDR3 loop is CASSLRHGEETQYF. CDR3 nucleotides: TGTGCCAGCAGCTTAAGGCACGGAGAAGAGACCCAGTACTTC.

The chain is built from TRBV7-6 and TRBJ1-4; D gene unclear. The CDR3 sequence is 13 residues long. Trimming took off 5 bases at V and 12 bases at J, with 16 bases between the two ends. Germline V gene sequence: CDR1 SGHVS, CDR2 FNYEAQ. CDR3 in DNA: TGTGCCAGCAGCCCCTCCGTCGGGATGGAACTGTTTTTT. Protein: CASSPSVGMELFF.

The V and J genes are TRBV7-2 and TRBJ1-5, with 9 nucleotides matching TRBD1. This CDR3 has 15 residues. Looked up from germline, CDR1 is SGHTA and CDR2 is FQGNSA. V was pared by 5 bases and J by 4 bases, with 6 bases of the junction left unmatched. This chain's CDR3 is CASSQTGGWNQPQHF. The CDR3 coding sequence is TGTGCCAGCAGCCAGACAGGGGGTTGGAATCAGCCCCAGCATTTT.

A single count supports this clone. The chain couples TRBV18 to TRBJ2-2; 8 positions match TRBD2. V was clipped by 2 bases and J by 7 bases; unmatched bases: 6. The CDR3 runs to 15 residues. Per germline, CDR1 KGHSH and CDR2 LQKENI. CDR3 bases: TGTGCCAGCTCACCAGGAGCGGGAGTTCTCGGGGAGCTGTTTTTT. Translation: CASSPGAGVLGELFF.

This chain links TRBV11-2 with TRBJ2-5; D not resolved. This CDR3 is built from 13 residues. V lost 1 base, J lost 2 bases, and 5 bases lay in between. Germline assignment: CDR1 SGHAT and CDR2 FQNNGV. CDR3 sequence reads: CASSLVSQETQYF. CDR3 bases: TGTGCCAGCAGCTTAGTTTCTCAAGAGACCCAGTACTTC.

Only a few counts were recorded for this clone. The J gene is TRBJ1-1, the V gene TRBV6-1; D ambiguous. V shed 7 bases and J shed 1 base, with 7 bases lying between them. The CDR3 spans 12 residues. Per germline, CDR1 MNHNS and CDR2 SASEGT. CDR3 protein: CASTPGNTEAFF. In DNA form, the CDR3 reads TGTGCCAGCACCCCCGGGAACACTGAAGCTTTCTTT.

V gene TRBV15 combines with J gene TRBJ2-7, with 9 nucleotides matching TRBD2. V lost 4 bases and J lost 4; bases outside the gene matches: 8. The CDR3 length is 15 residues. Germline V gene data show CDR1 as LNHNV and CDR2 as YYDKDF (reference sequence). The CDR3 sequence is CATSIPGTSRYEQYF. DNA of the CDR3: TGTGCCACCAGCATCCCAGGGACTAGCAGGTACGAGCAGTACTTC.

CDR3 nucleotides: TGTGCCATTTCTAGCGGTTTCGAGCAGTACTTC. It encodes CAISSGFEQYF. This sequence joins TRBV10-3 and TRBJ2-7; TRBD2 agrees at 7 bases. The CDR3 spans 11 residues. The J segment lost 6 bases and the V segment lost 9 bases, leaving 5 bases of the junction unmatched. CDR1 is ENHRY and CDR2 is SYGVKD in the germline V gene.

The gene calls are TRBV5-1 and TRBJ1-1; no clear D. CDR3 length: 14 amino acids. In germline, CDR1 is SGHRS, CDR2 YFSETQ. The V end was cut by 5 bases, the J end by 0 bases, with 11 bases between. This CDR3 is CASSPRELNTEAFF. The CDR3 DNA follows: TGCGCCAGCAGTCCGAGGGAGTTGAACACTGAAGCTTTCTTT.

The J gene is TRBJ2-1, the V gene TRBV7-3, with 9 bases that match TRBD2. The CDR3 covers 14 residues. V gave up 9 bases and J gave up 7 bases; unmatched junction bases: 10. Germline assignment: CDR1 SGHTA and CDR2 FQGTGA. CDR3 region: CASRREGLGNEQFF. Written as DNA, the CDR3 is TGTGCCAGTCGGCGGGAGGGCCTGGGGAATGAGCAGTTCTTC.

V and J are TRBV7-9 and TRBJ2-4, with D possibly matching TRBD1 (6 bases). V was cut by 5 bases and J by 1 base, with 21 bases left in between. Germline CDR1 reads SEHNR; CDR2 reads FQNEAQ (reference sequence). The CDR3 is 18 amino acids. The CDR3 is CASSRGGEGSRAKNIQYF. CDR3 DNA sequence: TGTGCCAGCAGCAGAGGGGGAGAAGGGAGCCGGGCCAAAAACATTCAGTACTTC.

The V and J genes are TRBV10-3 and TRBJ2-3; the match to TRBD2 covers 9 bases. CDR1 is ENHRY, CDR2 SYGVKD, per germline. Trimming at V came to 6 bases and at J to 6 bases, leaving 13 bases not matched to a gene. The CDR3 is 16 amino acids. The DNA for the CDR3 is TGTGCCATCAGCGCAGCGCGCGGGAGGGGTGGTGATACGCAGTATTTT. Translated: CAISAARGRGGDTQYF.

V is TRBV7-9 and J is TRBJ1-3, with a possible D match to TRBD1 (6 bases). The germline CDR1 and CDR2 sequences are SEHNR and FQNEAQ (reference sequence). This CDR3 region has 19 residues. The ends were cut back, 4 bases at V and 1 base at J, with 23 bases in the middle. CDR3 DNA sequence: TGTGCCAGCAGCTCCGCTTACGGGGACACCCCCTCGTCTGGAAACACCATATATTTT. Translation: CASSSAYGDTPSSGNTIYF.

The chain combines TRBV6-1 with TRBJ1-1; weak D call: TRBD1 (6 bases). The CDR3 loop spans 15 amino acids. The ends were cut back, 3 bases at V and 5 bases at J, with 16 bases in the middle. The germline V gene encodes CDR1 MNHNS and CDR2 SASEGT. CDR3 sequence: CASSDQQGVGTEAFF. CDR3 in DNA: TGTGCCAGCAGTGATCAACAGGGAGTGGGGACTGAAGCTTTCTTT.

The J gene is TRBJ2-1, the V gene TRBV28; D is uncertain. This CDR3 spans 15 amino acids. The V end was cut by 3 bases, the J end by 0 bases, with 9 bases between. CDR1 MDHEN and CDR2 SYDVKM come from the germline V gene. The CDR3 region is CASSFSWSSYNEQFF. CDR3 DNA sequence: TGTGCCAGCAGTTTTTCTTGGAGCTCCTACAATGAGCAGTTCTTC.

The CDR3 coding sequence is TGTGCCAGTAGTCCCCGACTGGATTTGGGAGATACGCAGTATTTT. This translates into CASSPRLDLGDTQYF. This sequence joins TRBV19 and TRBJ2-3, with D hard to call. The CDR3 is 15 amino acids. The germline CDR1 and CDR2 sequences are LNHDA and SQIVND (reference sequence). V shed 5 bases and J shed 5 bases, with 17 bases lying between them.

The V gene is TRBV19, the J gene TRBJ2-2; TRBD2 aligns across 10 bases. This CDR3 is built from 15 residues. Germline trimming cut 5 bases from V and 6 bases from J; bases unmatched to any gene: 6. The germline V gene has CDR1 LNHDA and CDR2 SQIVND (reference sequence). CDR3 sequence: CASSLAGVVSGELFF. The DNA for the CDR3 is TGTGCCAGTAGTCTAGCGGGAGTGGTGTCCGGGGAGCTGTTTTTT.